A single T cell receptor beta chain is shown here with its context. Here immunoSEQ multiplex PCR was the method, and the copy in TCRdb shows in-frame clones only, minus some. The data contain about 120,000 clones, 88% of them seen just once; the ten biggest clones take up roughly 2.5%. This CDR3 has 14 residues. J lost 8 bases, V lost 4 bases, and 8 bases had no gene match. The germline gives CDR1 SGDLS, CDR2 YYNGEE. This sample stems from a study of control samples from healthy donors and cancer patients. The sample was blood. This TCR came from a woman in her 70s in good health. The genes are TRBV9 and TRBJ1-2, with 10 bases matching TRBD1. The CDR3 sequence is CASSTGQGYGGYTF. The CDR3 DNA is TGTGCCAGCAGCACGGGACAGGGGTATGGCGGCTACACCTTC.